Listed below are T cell receptor beta chains from one sample, sequenced in a study of blood T cell repertoires in COVID-19. Sequenced by immunoSEQ multiplex PCR; TCRdb stores in-frame clones only, minus some. The data show under 200,000 clones, 86% seen once. The specimen sequenced was peripheral blood. Receptors were obtained from a woman aged 55-70 years with COVID-19, enrolled during active disease. The CDR3 runs from the conserved cysteine through the conserved F or W. D genes are given only for firm matches. Only some rows state a clone size, as once, few, many or a class for expanded clones.

v_call	d_call	j_call	clone_size	cdr3_nt	cdr3_aa
TRBV28	TRBD1	TRBJ1-1	-	TGTGCCAACGGACAGGGAAGGGTAGCTTTCTTT	CANGQGRVAFF
TRBV10-3	-	TRBJ1-3	-	TGTGCCATCGGTGTGGGCCCTGGAAACACCATATATTTT	CAIGVGPGNTIYF
TRBV2	TRBD2	TRBJ2-7	once	TGTGCCAGCCTAGCGGGAGACCCCTACGAGCAGTACTTC	CASLAGDPYEQYF
TRBV9	-	TRBJ2-2	-	TGTGCCAGCAGCGTAGGAGGGGGGAACACCGGGGAGCTGTTTTTT	CASSVGGGNTGELFF
TRBV7-6	-	TRBJ1-5	-	TGTGCCAGCAGCGAGGGGGGGTTCAATCAGCCCCAGCATTTT	CASSEGGFNQPQHF
TRBV5-1	TRBD2	TRBJ2-2	once	TGCGCCAGCAGCTCGGGACTAGCGGGAGTTTCGGTCGGGGAGCTGTTTTTT	CASSSGLAGVSVGELFF
TRBV27	-	TRBJ1-3	-	TGTGCCAGCAGTTTATCCGGGACACCTGGAAACACCATATATTTT	CASSLSGTPGNTIYF
TRBV11-3	TRBD2	TRBJ2-7	-	TGTGCCAGCAGCTTAGCCGGGACTAGCGCCTACGAGCAGTACTTC	CASSLAGTSAYEQYF
TRBV28	TRBD1	TRBJ1-2	-	TGTGCCAGCAGTCGGTCCGGGACAGGCTCGGCGAACTATGGCTACACCTTC	CASSRSGTGSANYGYTF
TRBV3-1/TRBV3-2	TRBD2	TRBJ2-2	-	TGTGCCAGCAGCCGCCACGAGGGCGGGAGTGCGAACACCGGGGAGCTGTTTTTT	CASSRHEGGSANTGELFF
TRBV30	TRBD1	TRBJ1-6	-	TGTGCCTGGAGTGGGGCAGGGGGCAGGTATAATTCACCCCTCCACTTT	CAWSGAGGRYNSPLHF
TRBV7-8	TRBD1	TRBJ1-4	-	TGTGCCAGCAGCCCCGACCAGAGGACAGGGGGCGATGGTAATGAAAAACTGTTTTTT	CASSPDQRTGGDGNEKLFF
TRBV30	TRBD2	TRBJ2-7	few	TGTGCCTGGACCAAGACTAGCGGTACCTACGAGCAGTACTTC	CAWTKTSGTYEQYF
TRBV6-5	TRBD1	TRBJ1-2	-	TGTGCCAGCAGTTGGGGGGACAGGGGGAAGTATGGCTACACCTTC	CASSWGDRGKYGYTF
TRBV2	-	TRBJ1-5	-	TGTGCCAGCAGTGGTTCTCAGGGGAGCGGTCAGCCCCAGCATTTT	CASSGSQGSGQPQHF
TRBV30	TRBD2	TRBJ2-3	-	TGTGCCTGGAGTGTGGCTAGCGGAGGCACAGATACGCAGTATTTT	CAWSVASGGTDTQYF
TRBV9	TRBD1	TRBJ1-2	-	TGTGCCAGCAGCGTAGGACAGGGGCGTAACTATGGCTACACCTTC	CASSVGQGRNYGYTF
TRBV19	TRBD2	TRBJ2-1	-	TGTGCCAGTAGTACCGGGACTAACCTCTACAATGAGCAGTTCTTC	CASSTGTNLYNEQFF
TRBV4-1	TRBD1	TRBJ2-7	-	TGCGCCAGCAGCCAAGCGTGGACAGGTCAAACCTACGAGCAGTACTTC	CASSQAWTGQTYEQYF
TRBV28	TRBD2	TRBJ2-1	-	TGTGCCAGCAGTTCACTAGCGCGCTCCTACAATGAGCAGTTCTTC	CASSSLARSYNEQFF
TRBV9	TRBD1	TRBJ1-2	-	TGTGCCAGCAGTGGGACAGGGCGGTTCGGGGACTATGGCTACACCTTC	CASSGTGRFGDYGYTF
TRBV27	TRBD2	TRBJ2-7	-	TGTGCCAGCCGCCCAGCGGGGGTCTACGAGCAGTACTTC	CASRPAGVYEQYF
TRBV7-3	TRBD1	TRBJ1-1	-	TGTGCCAGCAGCCGGGACAGGGGTGCTGAAGCTTTCTTT	CASSRDRGAEAFF
TRBV7-8	-	TRBJ1-5	once	TGTGCCAGCAGCTTAGGGGGGGGCCGGCCCCAGCATTTT	CASSLGGGRPQHF
TRBV9	-	TRBJ1-6	-	TGTGCCAGCAGCATGACAGACTCTAATTCACCCCTCCACTTT	CASSMTDSNSPLHF
TRBV2	-	TRBJ2-7	once	TGTGCCAGCAGCCGGGACATCAGGAGCTCCTACGAGCAGTACTTC	CASSRDIRSSYEQYF
TRBV3-1/TRBV3-2	TRBD1	TRBJ2-7	-	TGTGCCAGCAGCCCTCAGACAGGGCCCTACGAGCAGTACTTC	CASSPQTGPYEQYF
TRBV4-3	TRBD2	TRBJ2-3	-	TGCGCCAGCAGCCAAGCCGGGACTAGCGGGAGCATACGAGGGCCCACAGATACGCAGTATTTT	CASSQAGTSGSIRGPTDTQYF
TRBV3-1/TRBV3-2	TRBD2	TRBJ2-7	-	TGTGCCAGCAGCCCTGGGACTAGCCGGTCGGACGAGCAGTACTTC	CASSPGTSRSDEQYF
TRBV24-1	TRBD2	TRBJ2-3	-	TGTGCCACCAGTGCCCTTAGCGGGGAGGGGGATACGCAGTATTTT	CATSALSGEGDTQYF
TRBV28	TRBD1	TRBJ1-6	-	TGTGCCAGCAGTTTTCTGGACAGGGGGCTAACGAATTCGCCCCTCCACTTT	CASSFLDRGLTNSPLHF
TRBV9	TRBD2	TRBJ2-1	once	TGTGCCAGCAGCCCGGGAGGAGGGGTAGGGTCCTACAATGAGCAGTTCTTC	CASSPGGGVGSYNEQFF